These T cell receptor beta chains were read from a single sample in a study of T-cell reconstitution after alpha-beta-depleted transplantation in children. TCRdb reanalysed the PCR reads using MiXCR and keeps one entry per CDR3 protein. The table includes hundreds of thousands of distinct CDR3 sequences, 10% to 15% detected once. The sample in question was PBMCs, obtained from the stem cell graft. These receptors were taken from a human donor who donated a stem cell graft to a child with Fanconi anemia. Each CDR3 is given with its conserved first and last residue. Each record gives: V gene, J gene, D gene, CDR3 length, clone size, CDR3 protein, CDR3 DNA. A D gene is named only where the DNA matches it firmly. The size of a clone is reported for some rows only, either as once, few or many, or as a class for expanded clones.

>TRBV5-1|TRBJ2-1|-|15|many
CASSPGGGDVREQFF
TGCGCCAGCAGCCCCGGAGGGGGGGACGTTAGGGAGCAGTTCTTC
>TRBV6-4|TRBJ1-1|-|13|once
CASRRVENTEAFF
TGTGCCAGCAGACGGGTCGAGAACACTGAAGCTTTCTTT
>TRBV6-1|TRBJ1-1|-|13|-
CASNLQENTEAFF
TGTGCCAGCAACCTACAGGAGAACACTGAAGCTTTCTTT
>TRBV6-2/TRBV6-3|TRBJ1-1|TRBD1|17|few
CASSVDRGRLVTTEAFF
TGTGCCAGCAGTGTGGACAGGGGGCGTTTAGTGACGACTGAAGCTTTCTTT
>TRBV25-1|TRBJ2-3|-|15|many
CASSAGPPSTDTQYF
TGTGCCAGCAGTGCGGGACCGCCAAGCACAGATACGCAGTATTTT
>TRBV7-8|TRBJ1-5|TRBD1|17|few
CATGQGSPENSNQPQHF
TGTGCCACAGGACAGGGCTCCCCCGAAAATAGCAATCAGCCCCAGCATTTT
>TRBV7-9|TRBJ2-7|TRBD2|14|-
CASSKTGGSYEQYF
TGTGCCAGCAGCAAAACGGGGGGCTCCTACGAGCAGTACTTC
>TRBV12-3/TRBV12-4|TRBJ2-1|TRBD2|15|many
CASSLVRGGNNEQFF
TGTGCCAGCAGTTTAGTGCGGGGGGGCAACAATGAGCAGTTCTTC
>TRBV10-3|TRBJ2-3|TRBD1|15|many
CAITSGQVSTDTQYF
TGTGCCATCACATCGGGACAGGTCAGCACAGATACGCAGTATTTT
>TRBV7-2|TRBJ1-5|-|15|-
CASSLGMGVGQPQHF
TGTGCCAGCAGCTTAGGGATGGGGGTAGGGCAGCCCCAGCATTTT
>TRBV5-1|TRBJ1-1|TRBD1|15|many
CASSLGGGGNTEAFF
TGTGCCAGCAGTTTAGGGGGCGGGGGGAACACTGAAGCTTTCTTT
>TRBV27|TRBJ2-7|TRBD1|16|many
CASSLGDRGLSYEQYF
TGTGCCAGCAGTTTAGGAGATAGGGGGCTCTCCTACGAGCAGTACTTC
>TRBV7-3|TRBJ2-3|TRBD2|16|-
CASSPRLTSDTDTQYF
TGTGCCAGCAGCCCCCGTCTTACTAGCGACACAGATACGCAGTATTTT
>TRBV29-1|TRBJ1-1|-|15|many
CSVEPGRGGNTEAFF
TGCAGCGTTGAGCCGGGGAGGGGGGGGAACACTGAAGCTTTCTTT
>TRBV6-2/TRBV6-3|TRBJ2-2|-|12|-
CASSYSDGELFF
TGTGCCAGCAGTTACTCGGACGGGGAGCTGTTTTTT
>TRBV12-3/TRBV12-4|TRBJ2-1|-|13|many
CASSFRGSNEQFF
TGTGCCAGCAGTTTCCGGGGTAGCAATGAGCAGTTCTTC
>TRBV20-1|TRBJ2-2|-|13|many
CRAWAPNTGELFF
TGCAGGGCATGGGCACCGAACACCGGGGAGCTGTTTTTT
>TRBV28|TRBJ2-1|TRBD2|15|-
CASSLGTSRYNEQFF
TGTGCCAGCAGTTTAGGGACTAGTAGGTACAATGAGCAGTTCTTC
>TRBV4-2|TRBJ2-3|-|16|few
CASSQDDSGSTDTQYF
TGTGCCAGCAGCCAAGATGACTCCGGGAGCACAGATACGCAGTATTTT
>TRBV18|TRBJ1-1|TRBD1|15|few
CASSGFRTGNTEAFF
TGTGCCAGCTCCGGCTTTCGGACAGGAAACACTGAAGCTTTCTTT
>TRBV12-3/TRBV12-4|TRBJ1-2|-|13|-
CASSLGQGHGYTF
TGTGCCAGCAGTTTGGGCCAGGGGCACGGCTACACCTTC
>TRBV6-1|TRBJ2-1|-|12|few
CASILSYNEQFF
TGTGCCAGCATCTTAAGCTACAATGAGCAGTTCTTC
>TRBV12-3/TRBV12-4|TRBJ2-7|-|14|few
CASSQGLLSDEQYF
TGTGCCAGCAGTCAAGGACTCTTGTCGGACGAGCAGTACTTC
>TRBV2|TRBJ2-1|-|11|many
CASSVNNEQFF
TGTGCCAGCAGTGTCAACAATGAGCAGTTCTTC
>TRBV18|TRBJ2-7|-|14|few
CASSQGVPGDELYF
TGTGCCAGCTCACAGGGGGTTCCGGGAGACGAACTGTACTTC
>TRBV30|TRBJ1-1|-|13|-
CAWRIQGPTEAFF
TGTGCCTGGAGGATACAGGGACCCACTGAAGCTTTCTTT
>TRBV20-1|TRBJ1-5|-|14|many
CSARPFGGNQPQHF
TGCAGTGCTAGACCGTTCGGGGGCAATCAGCCCCAGCATTTT
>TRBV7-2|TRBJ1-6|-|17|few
CASSLAGEMVVNSPLHF
TGTGCCAGCAGCTTAGCGGGGGAGATGGTTGTAAATTCACCCCTCCACTTT
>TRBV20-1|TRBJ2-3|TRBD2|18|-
CSARDIREVGSGGGGQYF
TGCAGTGCTAGAGATATAAGGGAAGTAGGTAGCGGGGGCGGAGGGCAGTATTTT